A single TCR beta chain is shown here with its context. What it binds is unknown. Using immunoSEQ multiplex PCR, the repertoire was profiled, and TCRdb retains in-frame clones only, with some absent. The sample contains 120,000 or so clones, approximately 88% of which appear only once. These data come from a study of T cell responses to AZD1222 COVID-19 vaccine. General observations from the study: Variant regions that are unmutated are reportedly the target of nearly half of spike-specific TCRs. Just a handful of AZD1222 recipients tested seropositive at baseline.

Germline loops: CDR1 MNHEY, CDR2 SVGAGI. Trimming cost V 2 bases and J 7 bases, with 9 bases left between them. The CDR3 is made up of 13 amino acids. This chain connects TRBV6-5 to TRBJ2-1; no firm D call. This sequence originates from an adult in good health. The starting material was peripheral blood, obtained on day 0 of AZD1222 vaccination. The CDR3 sequence: CASSYGRTNEQFF. CDR3 nucleotides: TGTGCCAGCAGTTACGGGCGGACGAATGAGCAGTTCTTC.